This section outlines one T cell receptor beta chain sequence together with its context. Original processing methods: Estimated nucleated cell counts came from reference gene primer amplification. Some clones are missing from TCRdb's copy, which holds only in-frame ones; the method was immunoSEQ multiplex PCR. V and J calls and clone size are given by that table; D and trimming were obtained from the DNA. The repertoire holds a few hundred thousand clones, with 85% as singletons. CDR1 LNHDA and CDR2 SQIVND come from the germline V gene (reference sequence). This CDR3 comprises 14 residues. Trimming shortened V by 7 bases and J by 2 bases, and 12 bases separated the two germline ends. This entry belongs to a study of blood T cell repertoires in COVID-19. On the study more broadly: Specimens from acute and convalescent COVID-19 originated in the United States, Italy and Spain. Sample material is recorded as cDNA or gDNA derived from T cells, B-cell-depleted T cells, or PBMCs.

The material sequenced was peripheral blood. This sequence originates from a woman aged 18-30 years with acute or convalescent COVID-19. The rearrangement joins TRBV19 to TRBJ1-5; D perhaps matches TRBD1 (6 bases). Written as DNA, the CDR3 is TGTGCCAGTAAGGGACAAGCGGGCAATCAGCCCCAGCATTTT. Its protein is CASKGQAGNQPQHF.